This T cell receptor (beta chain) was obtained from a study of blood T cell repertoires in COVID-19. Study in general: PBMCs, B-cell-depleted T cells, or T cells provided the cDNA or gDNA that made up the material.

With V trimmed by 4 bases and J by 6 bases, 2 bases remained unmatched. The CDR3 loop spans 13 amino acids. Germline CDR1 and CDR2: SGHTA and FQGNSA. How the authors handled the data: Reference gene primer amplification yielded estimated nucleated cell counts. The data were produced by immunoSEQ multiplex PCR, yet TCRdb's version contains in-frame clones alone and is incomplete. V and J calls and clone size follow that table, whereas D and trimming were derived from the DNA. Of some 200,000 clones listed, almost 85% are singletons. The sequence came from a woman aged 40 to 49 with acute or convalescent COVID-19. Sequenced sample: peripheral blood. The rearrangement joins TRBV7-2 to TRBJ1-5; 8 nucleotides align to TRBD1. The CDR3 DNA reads TGTGCCAGCAGCTGGACAGGGCCTCAGCCCCAGCATTTT. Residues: CASSWTGPQPQHF.